The rows below give T cell receptor beta chains drawn from one sample of a study of early stage breast cancer tumors. Assay used: immunoSEQ multiplex PCR; TCRdb lists only in-frame clones, some missing. This table has tens of thousands of clones, 65% to 85% appearing once. The sequencing input was blood. Receptor source: a person in their sixties with breast cancer. Each CDR3 is given with its conserved first and last residue. Each record gives: J gene, V gene, clone size, D gene, CDR3 protein, CDR3 DNA. The D gene is left open where the match is weak. Expanded clones get a size class; other rows say once, few or many, or leave the size out.

>TRBJ2-1|TRBV5-1|NA|NA
CASSLEGSASNEQFF
TGCGCCAGCAGCTTGGAGGGGTCCGCTAGTAATGAGCAGTTCTTC
>TRBJ2-2|TRBV7-8|once|NA
CASRKPGRPNTGELFF
TGTGCCAGCAGAAAACCGGGACGCCCGAACACCGGGGAGCTGTTTTTT
>TRBJ1-1|TRBV10-1|NA|NA
CARRRLDTEAFF
TGCGCCCGGCGCCGGCTGGACACTGAAGCTTTCTTT
>TRBJ2-5|TRBV6-5|NA|NA
CASSYMGAETQYF
TGTGCCAGCAGTTACATGGGGGCGGAGACCCAGTACTTC
>TRBJ2-2|TRBV6-5|NA|TRBD2
CASSYSGGANTGELFF
TGTGCCAGCAGTTACTCGGGGGGGGCGAACACCGGGGAGCTGTTTTTT
>TRBJ2-1|TRBV5-1|NA|TRBD2
CASRTSGADEQFF
TGCGCCAGCAGGACTAGCGGGGCCGATGAGCAGTTCTTC
>TRBJ1-4|TRBV6-5|NA|NA
CASSPLGTANEKLFF
TGTGCCAGCAGTCCGCTTGGAACAGCTAATGAAAAACTGTTTTTT
>TRBJ1-4|TRBV7-8|NA|NA
CASSLGDANEKLFF
TGTGCCAGCAGCTTAGGGGACGCTAATGAAAAACTGTTTTTT
>TRBJ1-5|TRBV19|NA|NA
CASSIKAVEGTAPQHF
TGTGCCAGTAGTATAAAAGCGGTTGAAGGGACTGCCCCCCAGCATTTT
>TRBJ1-4|TRBV2|NA|TRBD1
CASRGTGWDEKLFF
TGTGCCAGCAGGGGGACAGGGTGGGATGAAAAACTGTTTTTT
>TRBJ1-4|TRBV6-5|NA|TRBD1
CASSLDRGEKLFF
TGTGCCAGCAGCCTCGACAGGGGTGAAAAACTGTTTTTT
>TRBJ2-5|TRBV7-2|once|NA
CASSAGVGGPLKTQYF
TGTGCCAGCAGCGCCGGGGTAGGGGGACCCTTAAAGACCCAGTACTTC
>TRBJ2-3|TRBV27|NA|NA
CASSLRHRDTQYF
TGTGCCAGCAGCCTTAGACACCGCGATACGCAGTATTTT
>TRBJ2-7|TRBV27|NA|TRBD1
CASSLYGGGQGEQYF
TGTGCCAGCAGTTTATATGGCGGGGGACAGGGAGAGCAGTACTTC
>TRBJ2-5|TRBV12-5|once|NA
CASAWGEETQYF
TGTGCTAGTGCCTGGGGGGAAGAGACCCAGTACTTC
>TRBJ2-1|TRBV4-1|once|NA
CASSQVDLISYNEQFF
TGCGCCAGCAGCCAAGTGGATCTGATCTCCTACAATGAGCAGTTCTTC
>TRBJ1-2|TRBV7-2|once|TRBD1
CASSTTGDYGYTF
TGTGCCAGCAGCACCACAGGGGACTATGGCTACACCTTC
>TRBJ2-2|TRBV5-4|NA|TRBD1
CASSSRDRGRGGELFF
TGTGCCAGCAGCTCCCGGGACAGGGGGCGCGGAGGGGAGCTGTTTTTT
>TRBJ2-7|TRBV4-2|NA|TRBD2
CASSQDPAGAGEQYF
TGTGCCAGCAGCCAAGATCCAGCGGGAGCAGGAGAGCAGTACTTC
>TRBJ2-7|TRBV27|once|TRBD1
CASSSPLGTGAYEQYF
TGTGCCAGCAGTTCACCACTCGGGACAGGGGCCTACGAGCAGTACTTC
>TRBJ1-2|TRBV28|NA|NA
CASQDYGYTF
TGTGCCAGCCAGGACTATGGCTACACCTTC
>TRBJ2-7|TRBV23-1|NA|TRBD1
CASGTGSNEQYF
TGCGCCAGCGGGACAGGTTCCAACGAGCAGTACTTC
>TRBJ2-2|TRBV5-6|NA|NA
CASSLPGRSTGELFF
TGTGCCAGCAGCTTGCCAGGGAGGAGTACCGGGGAGCTGTTTTTT
>TRBJ2-5|TRBV11-2|NA|NA
CASSTFHRTQYF
TGTGCCAGCAGCACATTTCATCGAACCCAGTACTTC
>TRBJ1-2|TRBV4-1|NA|NA
CASSQTGGRYGYTF
TGCGCCAGCAGCCAGACCGGAGGGCGCTATGGCTACACCTTC
>TRBJ2-3|TRBV9|NA|TRBD2
CASSVAPLAASTDTQYF
TGTGCCAGCAGCGTAGCCCCTCTAGCGGCTAGCACAGATACGCAGTATTTT
>TRBJ1-2|TRBV9|NA|TRBD1
CASSVARGLGYGYTF
TGTGCCAGCAGCGTCGCTAGGGGGCTGGGCTATGGCTACACCTTC
>TRBJ2-1|TRBV10-1|once|NA
CASSARGFEQFF
TGCGCCAGCAGTGCAAGAGGGTTTGAGCAGTTCTTC
>TRBJ2-7|TRBV4-2|NA|NA
CASSQEWTTSNEQYF
TGTGCCAGCAGCCAAGAGTGGACTACTTCGAACGAGCAGTACTTC
>TRBJ2-7|TRBV30|NA|NA
CAWSDGRYEQYF
TGTGCCTGGAGTGACGGTCGCTACGAGCAGTACTTC
>TRBJ2-2|TRBV5-1|few|TRBD1
CASSLLGQSGTGELFF
TGCGCCAGCAGCTTACTGGGACAGTCAGGGACCGGGGAGCTGTTTTTT
>TRBJ2-3|TRBV11-2|NA|NA
CASSLGRSTDTQYF
TGTGCCAGCAGCTTAGGGCGAAGCACAGATACGCAGTATTTT
>TRBJ2-7|TRBV7-2|NA|NA
CASSHDSGLRGEQYF
TGTGCCAGCAGCCATGATTCAGGGCTACGAGGGGAGCAGTACTTC
>TRBJ2-1|TRBV11-2|NA|TRBD2
CASSFRLAGGFSYNEQFF
TGTGCCAGCAGCTTTCGGCTAGCGGGGGGGTTCTCCTACAATGAGCAGTTCTTC
>TRBJ2-1|TRBV11-2|few|NA
CASSSRLVAYNEQFF
TGTGCCAGCAGCTCGCGGCTGGTCGCCTACAATGAGCAGTTCTTC
>TRBJ2-7|TRBV5-4|few|TRBD1
CASSSSGQGNEQYF
TGTGCCAGCAGCTCTTCGGGACAGGGCAACGAGCAGTACTTC
>TRBJ2-3|TRBV7-2|NA|NA
CASSLKGNTQYF
TGTGCCAGCAGCTTAAAAGGAAATACGCAGTATTTT
>TRBJ1-2|TRBV6-5|once|TRBD1
CASSYSLDRGQGYTF
TGTGCCAGCAGTTACTCCTTAGACAGGGGGCAAGGCTACACCTTC
>TRBJ2-6|TRBV2|NA|NA
CASSEVRITGANVLTF
TGTGCCAGCAGTGAAGTAAGGATTACTGGGGCCAACGTCCTGACTTTC
>TRBJ1-4|TRBV5-6|NA|TRBD1
CASSLDDRAGEKLFF
TGTGCCAGCAGCTTGGATGACAGGGCAGGAGAAAAACTGTTTTTT
>TRBJ1-2|TRBV19|NA|TRBD1
CASSNTGGGYGYTF
TGTGCCAGTAGTAATACAGGGGGCGGATATGGCTACACCTTC
>TRBJ1-4|TRBV15|NA|NA
CATSKQGSTNEKLFF
TGTGCCACCAGCAAACAGGGTTCAACTAATGAAAAACTGTTTTTT
>TRBJ1-3|TRBV11-2|NA|NA
CASSKPGRAGNTIYF
TGTGCCAGCAGCAAACCGGGTAGGGCTGGAAACACCATATATTTT
>TRBJ1-1|TRBV27|NA|NA
CASSPWGGQNTEAFF
TGTGCCAGCAGTCCCTGGGGGGGGCAGAACACTGAAGCTTTCTTT
>TRBJ2-2|TRBV18|NA|TRBD2
CASSATSGEAGELFF
TGTGCCAGCTCAGCGACTAGCGGGGAGGCCGGGGAGCTGTTTTTT
>TRBJ1-2|TRBV29-1|once|NA
CSVYRRGNYGYTF
TGCAGCGTCTACCGCAGGGGAAACTATGGCTACACCTTC
>TRBJ2-1|TRBV9|NA|TRBD2
CASSRPGGGANNEQFF
TGTGCCAGCAGCCGGCCCGGCGGGGGGGCAAACAATGAGCAGTTCTTC
>TRBJ1-5|TRBV7-8|NA|TRBD1
CASSSDRGQPQHF
TGTGCCAGCAGCTCCGACAGGGGACAGCCCCAGCATTTT
>TRBJ1-1|TRBV28|NA|NA
CASSGSWDTEAFF
TGTGCCAGCAGTGGTTCGTGGGACACTGAAGCTTTCTTT
>TRBJ1-5|TRBV6-1|once|NA
CASLGGGWDQPQHF
TGTGCCAGCCTGGGGGGGGGATGGGATCAGCCCCAGCATTTT
>TRBJ1-2|TRBV5-1|NA|TRBD1
CASSLDVRGRDGYTF
TGCGCCAGCAGCTTGGATGTCAGGGGGCGTGACGGCTACACCTTC
>TRBJ2-3|TRBV30|few|TRBD2
CAWSVGGGADTQYF
TGTGCCTGGAGTGTGGGCGGGGGGGCAGATACGCAGTATTTT
>TRBJ2-3|TRBV28|NA|TRBD2
CASIAGGHTQYF
TGTGCCAGCATAGCGGGGGGGCATACGCAGTATTTT
>TRBJ2-3|TRBV27|NA|TRBD2
CASSSRLAGGPDTQYF
TGTGCCAGCAGTTCCAGACTAGCGGGGGGGCCAGATACGCAGTATTTT